This note documents a single T cell receptor beta chain sequence. The antigen is undetermined. This entry belongs to a study of T cell clones after liver transplantation. Study as a whole: Three of the eight recipients were HCV-positive; the rest had non-autoimmune, non-viral transplant indications. Overall study results and limits: The donor-reactive repertoire was only partly measurable in two subjects, lacking donor cells. Rather than being deleted, graft donor-reactive T cells may have moved into the graft. Post-transplant time points were not standardized, so conclusions are preliminary.

Trimming pared 1 base from V and 10 bases from J, leaving 16 bases between. CDR3 length equals 13 residues. CDR1 and CDR2 from the germline V gene are GTSNPN and SVGIG (reference sequence). Profiling relied on immunoSEQ multiplex PCR, and the TCRdb table lists in-frame clones only, not all of them. The table includes 65,000 to 95,000 clones, about four fifths detected once. The sequence was collected from a human donor who received a liver transplant. The chain has TRBV30 and TRBJ1-1, with no clear D. The material sequenced was CD4+ T cells from blood, taken before liver transplant. The CDR3 DNA sequence: TGTGCCTGGAGTGAGGGCTCCCTGTCGTTAGCTTTCTTT. It translates to CAWSEGSLSLAFF.